These T cell receptor beta chains were read from a single sample in a study of cytomegalovirus exposure and HLA in healthy donors. The protocol was immunoSEQ multiplex PCR, while the TCRdb copy is restricted to in-frame clones and leaves out a portion. The sample shows 130,000 to 150,000 clones, about four fifths of them seen only once. Sequenced input: PBMCs. The receptors were sampled from a man between 25 and 39 years old in good health and CMV-seronegative. CDR3s include the opening cysteine and the closing phenylalanine or tryptophan. The order of the fields is clone size, J gene, V gene, D gene, CDR3 DNA, CDR3 protein. A D gene is named only where the DNA matches it firmly. The listing skips clone size in some rows; elsewhere it reads once, few, many or a size class.

size: .
J: TRBJ1-6
V: TRBV5-6
D: .
DNA: TGTGCCAGCAGCCTTCTTAATTCACCCCTCCACTTT
CDR3: CASSLLNSPLHF

size: .
J: TRBJ1-5
V: TRBV28
D: TRBD1
DNA: TGTGCCAGCAGTCGCTCTCTACTCGGACGAACAGGGGGACGAAGTCAGCCCCAGCATTTT
CDR3: CASSRSLLGRTGGRSQPQHF

size: .
J: TRBJ2-1
V: TRBV6-1
D: .
DNA: TGTGCCACCACCCTAGGCGGATCCTACAATGAGCAGTTCTTC
CDR3: CATTLGGSYNEQFF

size: .
J: TRBJ2-2
V: TRBV10-3
D: TRBD2
DNA: TGTGCCATCAGGAAAACGGGAGGGCCGATCGGGGAGCTGTTTTTT
CDR3: CAIRKTGGPIGELFF

size: few
J: TRBJ2-2
V: TRBV25-1
D: TRBD2
DNA: TGTGCCAGCAGTGAGAGGGAGCGGGAGACCGGGGAGCTGTTTTTT
CDR3: CASSERERETGELFF

size: .
J: TRBJ1-6
V: TRBV6-5
D: .
DNA: TGTGCCAGCAGTTACAGTGTGGGGGGTAATTCACCCCTCCACTTT
CDR3: CASSYSVGGNSPLHF

size: .
J: TRBJ2-1
V: TRBV5-1
D: TRBD1
DNA: TGCGCCAGCAGCCCCCAGGGACAGGGAATGAACAATGAGCAGTTCTTC
CDR3: CASSPQGQGMNNEQFF

size: few
J: TRBJ1-1
V: TRBV7-3
D: .
DNA: TGTGCCAGCACCACGCGCGGGGGAGACACTGAAGCTTTCTTT
CDR3: CASTTRGGDTEAFF

size: .
J: TRBJ1-1
V: TRBV5-1
D: TRBD1
DNA: TGCGCCAGCAGCGGGTGGGACAGGGGGACTGAAGCTTTCTTT
CDR3: CASSGWDRGTEAFF

size: .
J: TRBJ2-3
V: TRBV5-6
D: TRBD1
DNA: TGTGCCAGCAGCTTTTGGACAGGGGCCATTAGCACAGATACGCAGTATTTT
CDR3: CASSFWTGAISTDTQYF

size: .
J: TRBJ2-7
V: TRBV6-1
D: TRBD1
DNA: TGTGCCAGCAGCCGGGACAGTTATAACTACGAGCAGTACTTC
CDR3: CASSRDSYNYEQYF

size: once
J: TRBJ2-5
V: TRBV18
D: .
DNA: TGTGCCAGCTCACCACCGGGCAGGATCGCCGAGACCCAGTACTTC
CDR3: CASSPPGRIAETQYF

size: .
J: TRBJ2-5
V: TRBV21-1
D: .
DNA: TGTGCCAGCAGCAAGCGAGAGACCCAGTACTTC
CDR3: CASSKRETQYF

size: .
J: TRBJ2-1
V: TRBV12-5
D: .
DNA: TGTGCTAGTGGTTTGTTTGTGGGGGGGCCTGTCGATGAGCAGTTCTTC
CDR3: CASGLFVGGPVDEQFF

size: .
J: TRBJ1-1
V: TRBV5-1
D: .
DNA: TGCGCCAGCAGCTTGGGGACAAGGCTGGCCACTGAAGCTTTCTTT
CDR3: CASSLGTRLATEAFF

size: .
J: TRBJ1-5
V: TRBV4-1
D: .
DNA: TGCGCCAGCAGCCAAGTCAGGGGTGGAGATCAGCCCCAGCATTTT
CDR3: CASSQVRGGDQPQHF

size: .
J: TRBJ1-5
V: TRBV18
D: .
DNA: TGTGCCAGCTCACCAGGGGGCAATCAGCCCCAGAATTTT
CDR3: CASSPGGNQPQNF

size: .
J: TRBJ2-3
V: TRBV5-1
D: TRBD2
DNA: TGCGCCAGCAGCGGTCGGACTAGCGGGAACACAGATACGCAGTATTTT
CDR3: CASSGRTSGNTDTQYF

size: .
J: TRBJ2-1
V: TRBV4-1
D: .
DNA: TGCGCCAGCAGCCAGGGCGGACAGAGCTACAATGAGCAGTTCTTC
CDR3: CASSQGGQSYNEQFF

size: .
J: TRBJ1-2
V: TRBV11-2
D: TRBD1
DNA: TGTGCCAGCAGCATAAAACAGGGGTTGGGCTACACCTTC
CDR3: CASSIKQGLGYTF

size: .
J: TRBJ1-2
V: TRBV4-1
D: TRBD1
DNA: TGCGCCAGCAGCCAAGATTTACCGGACAGGTCTCCCTATGGCTACACCTTC
CDR3: CASSQDLPDRSPYGYTF

size: .
J: TRBJ1-2
V: TRBV6-5
D: .
DNA: TGTGCCAGCAGCCCCAGGGGCCCGTTGGATGGCTACCCCTTC
CDR3: CASSPRGPLDGYPF

size: .
J: TRBJ1-1
V: TRBV6-5
D: .
DNA: TGTGCCAGCAGTTCCTTGACGGGTGAAGCTTTCTTT
CDR3: CASSSLTGEAFF

size: .
J: TRBJ2-3
V: TRBV5-1
D: TRBD2
DNA: TGCGCCAGCAGCTGGGGACTAGCGGGGTCAGATACGCAGTATTTT
CDR3: CASSWGLAGSDTQYF

size: .
J: TRBJ2-1
V: TRBV6-5
D: TRBD1
DNA: TGTGCCAGCAGTTACACCGGACAGGGACCCTACAATGAGCAGTTCTTC
CDR3: CASSYTGQGPYNEQFF

size: .
J: TRBJ2-1
V: TRBV4-1
D: .
DNA: TGCGCCAGCAGCCAGACAAGCTCCTACAATGAGCAGTTCTTC
CDR3: CASSQTSSYNEQFF

size: .
J: TRBJ2-5
V: TRBV2
D: TRBD1
DNA: TGTGCCAGCAGTCGGGACAGGGGCTCTGAGACCCAGTACTTC
CDR3: CASSRDRGSETQYF

size: few
J: TRBJ2-2
V: TRBV30
D: TRBD2
DNA: TGTGCCTGGACGGGACTAGCGGGAATAAACACCGGGGAGCTGTTTTTT
CDR3: CAWTGLAGINTGELFF

size: once
J: TRBJ2-5
V: TRBV27
D: .
DNA: TGTGCCAGCAGTTTGTCGGCCGGGGAGACCCAGTACTTC
CDR3: CASSLSAGETQYF

size: .
J: TRBJ2-7
V: TRBV20-1
D: TRBD2
DNA: TGCAGTGCCAAGCGGGGGCAAGAGCAGTACTTC
CDR3: CSAKRGQEQYF

size: .
J: TRBJ2-1
V: TRBV5-1
D: TRBD2
DNA: TGCGCCAGCTGGGCGGGGACTAGCGGGATACTGGAGCAGTTCTTC
CDR3: CASWAGTSGILEQFF

size: .
J: TRBJ2-3
V: TRBV15
D: .
DNA: TGTGCCACCAGCAGAGGCAACAGGGTCGGAGGCACAGATACGCAGTATTTT
CDR3: CATSRGNRVGGTDTQYF

size: .
J: TRBJ2-3
V: TRBV29-1
D: .
DNA: TGCAGCGTTGTGGCGGGCACAGATACGCAGTATTTT
CDR3: CSVVAGTDTQYF

size: .
J: TRBJ1-1
V: TRBV6-6
D: TRBD1
DNA: TGTGCCAGCAGAGACAGGGCTAACACTGAAGCTTTCTTT
CDR3: CASRDRANTEAFF

size: .
J: TRBJ2-7
V: TRBV5-1
D: TRBD1
DNA: TGCGCCAGCAGCTTGGGGACAGGGGATTTTGAGCAGTACTTC
CDR3: CASSLGTGDFEQYF

size: .
J: TRBJ1-1
V: TRBV4-1
D: .
DNA: TGCGCCAGCAGCCCCCGGGAGGACACTGAAGCTTTCTTT
CDR3: CASSPREDTEAFF

size: .
J: TRBJ2-3
V: TRBV27
D: .
DNA: TGTGCCAGCAGTTCCGTGGACAGTCCCCACAGGGCGGATACGCAGTATTTT
CDR3: CASSSVDSPHRADTQYF

size: .
J: TRBJ2-7
V: TRBV5-1
D: TRBD1
DNA: TGCGCCAGCAGCGAGGGACAGGGGACCTACGAGCAGTACTTC
CDR3: CASSEGQGTYEQYF

size: .
J: TRBJ2-7
V: TRBV2
D: TRBD2
DNA: TGTGCCAGCAGTGAGATGGGACTAGCGAACCACGAGCAGTACTTC
CDR3: CASSEMGLANHEQYF

size: .
J: TRBJ2-3
V: TRBV28
D: .
DNA: TGTGCCAGCAACACCCAGGGCCCAGATACGCAGTATTTT
CDR3: CASNTQGPDTQYF

size: once
J: TRBJ2-7
V: TRBV19
D: TRBD1
DNA: TGTGCCAGTAGTACATTGGACAGGGTGCGGGAGCAGTACTTC
CDR3: CASSTLDRVREQYF

size: .
J: TRBJ2-1
V: TRBV5-1
D: .
DNA: TGCGCCAGCAGCCCTCGGACAGTATCCTACAATGAGCAGTTCTTC
CDR3: CASSPRTVSYNEQFF

size: few
J: TRBJ2-3
V: TRBV5-1
D: TRBD2
DNA: TGCGCCAGCACATCCGGGACTAGCGGGAGTGATGCAGATACGCAGTATTTT
CDR3: CASTSGTSGSDADTQYF

size: .
J: TRBJ2-7
V: TRBV20-1
D: .
DNA: TGCAGTGCCCATGGAGGTTACGAGCAGTACTTC
CDR3: CSAHGGYEQYF

size: few
J: TRBJ1-6
V: TRBV5-4
D: .
DNA: TGTGCCGGGGCCGTAGGGAATTCACCCCTCCACTTT
CDR3: CAGAVGNSPLHF

size: .
J: TRBJ2-1
V: TRBV5-1
D: .
DNA: TGCGCCAGCAGCTTGATAGGGACTTACAATGAGCAGTTCTTC
CDR3: CASSLIGTYNEQFF

size: .
J: TRBJ2-1
V: TRBV11-2
D: .
DNA: TGTGCCAGCAGTTCAACGGTTAGCGGCAATGAGCAGTTCTTC
CDR3: CASSSTVSGNEQFF

size: .
J: TRBJ1-5
V: TRBV28
D: TRBD1
DNA: TGTGCCAGCAGCAACACAGGGGGCGGTCAGCCCCAGCATTTT
CDR3: CASSNTGGGQPQHF

size: few
J: TRBJ2-2
V: TRBV7-6
D: TRBD1
DNA: TGTGCCAGCAGCCGACAGGGGGCTGACACCGGGGAGCTGTTTTTT
CDR3: CASSRQGADTGELFF

size: .
J: TRBJ1-5
V: TRBV27
D: TRBD1
DNA: TGTGCCAGCAGTTCTTCAGGGGGCGGACAGCCCCAGCATTTT
CDR3: CASSSSGGGQPQHF

size: .
J: TRBJ2-7
V: TRBV28
D: .
DNA: TGTGCCAGCACCCGACCGACTACCTACGAGCAGTACTTC
CDR3: CASTRPTTYEQYF

size: .
J: TRBJ1-1
V: TRBV29-1
D: .
DNA: TGCAGCGTCGCCAATGGGTGGGCCTTGAACACTGAAGCTTTCTTT
CDR3: CSVANGWALNTEAFF

size: few
J: TRBJ1-1
V: TRBV5-1
D: TRBD1
DNA: TGCGCCAGCAGCTTCCCCGGGACAGCCCCGAACACTGAAGCTTTCTTT
CDR3: CASSFPGTAPNTEAFF

size: .
J: TRBJ1-2
V: TRBV28
D: TRBD1
DNA: TGTGCCAGCAGTTTAGCAGGACAGGCCAGGTATGGCTACACCTTC
CDR3: CASSLAGQARYGYTF

size: .
J: TRBJ1-2
V: TRBV9
D: TRBD1
DNA: TGTGCCAGCAGCCTAGCGGGCAGGGGGTCCCTGATCTATGGCTACACCTTC
CDR3: CASSLAGRGSLIYGYTF

size: .
J: TRBJ2-7
V: TRBV5-1
D: .
DNA: TGCGCCAGCAGCCCCGATTTGGAAGGCGGCTACGAGCAGTACTTC
CDR3: CASSPDLEGGYEQYF

size: .
J: TRBJ1-3
V: TRBV28
D: TRBD1
DNA: TGTGCCAGCAGCCCCCTGGACAGGGAGTACGGAAACACCATATATTTT
CDR3: CASSPLDREYGNTIYF

size: .
J: TRBJ2-3
V: TRBV5-1
D: TRBD2
DNA: TGCGCCAGCAGACTAGGGACTAGCGGGGTCGGAGATACGCAGTATTTT
CDR3: CASRLGTSGVGDTQYF